This T cell receptor (beta chain) appears in the sequencing data of a study of blood T cell repertoires in COVID-19. Study-wide context: The analysed material was cDNA or gDNA that came from T cells, B-cell-depleted T cells, or PBMCs.

The CDR3 has 12 amino acids. The ends lost 6 bases at V and 9 bases at J; junction bases unmatched: 7. Per the authors' pipeline: Amplification of reference gene primers was used by the study to estimate nucleated cell counts. Profiling relied on immunoSEQ multiplex PCR, and the TCRdb table lists in-frame clones only, not all of them. V, J and clone size are taken as reported in that table, and D and trimming were inferred from the DNA itself. Among fewer than 250,000 clones listed, around 89% were seen once. The sample comprised peripheral blood. V usage is TRBV12-3 or TRBV12-4 and J usage is TRBJ1-1; 7 bases are shared with TRBD1. The TCR comes from a man between 25 and 39 years old with COVID-19, enrolled during active disease. The CDR3 reads CASRSTQGKAFF. The CDR3 DNA reads as TGTGCCAGCAGGTCCACACAGGGGAAAGCTTTCTTT.